The subject of this entry is one T cell receptor (beta chain). Antigen unknown. The CDR3 contains 16 residues. Trimming removed 0 bases from V and 3 bases from J, with 15 bases in between. CDR1 is MNHEY and CDR2 is SVGAGI in the germline V gene. These data are taken from a study of identical twins. Study results and caveats: Models underestimated TCR alpha sharing (out-of-frame) in monozygotic twins.

Template switching (which added a universal primer site) was used, and cDNA carried unique molecular identifiers. TCRdb analysed the 5' RACE reads with MiXCR anew, one entry per CDR3 protein. The table lists some 500,000 distinct CDR3 sequences, more than 9% of them singletons. These data were also reused for a study on yellow fever vaccine responses in identical twins.

Source material: PBMCs. This clonotype was obtained from a woman under 30 in good health. V and J are TRBV6-5 and TRBJ2-7; D is perhaps TRBD1 (8 bases). In DNA, the CDR3 is TGTGCCAGCAGTTACTCCTGGACAGGGACTAACTACGAGCAGTACTTC. This encodes CASSYSWTGTNYEQYF.